The 28 T cell receptor beta chains listed next were all sequenced from one sample in a study of CD8 T cells in ankylosing spondylitis. TCRdb re-derived calls from the 5' RACE reads in MiXCR, one entry per CDR3 protein. Found here are about 240,000 distinct CDR3 sequences, 8% to 11% of them singletons; the top ten hold less than 3%. Sequencing input: blood, either unsorted or a sorted T cell fraction (not recorded which). The receptors stem from a male donor with ankylosing spondylitis or in good health (not recorded which).

In its sample, this clonotype was seen many times. The gene calls are TRBV5-1 and TRBJ2-7, with 8 bases fitting TRBD1. Germline V gene data show CDR1 as SGHRS and CDR2 as YFSETQ. Losses at the gene ends were 4 bases for V and 2 bases for J; bases not matched to a gene: 5. The CDR3 has 14 amino acids. In DNA, the CDR3 is TGCGCCAGCAGCGCGACAGGGGAACCCTACGAGCAGTACTTC. It specifies CASSATGEPYEQYF. Combining the CDR3 with reference TRBV5-1 and TRBJ2-7 gives the whole variable domain KAGVTQTPRYLIKTRGQQVTLSCSPISGHRSVSWYQQTPGQGLQFLFEYFSETQRNKGNFPGRFSGRQFSNSRSEMNVSTLELGDSALYLCASSATGEPYEQYFGPGTRLTVT.

This clonotype was recorded many times. The CDR3 sequence is CASSLLGAGTEAFF. The CDR3 DNA reads TGTGCCAGCAGTTTATTGGGGGCGGGTACTGAAGCTTTCTTT. The chain recombines TRBV12-3 or TRBV12-4 with TRBJ1-1, with D possibly being TRBD1 (6 bases). The CDR3 covers 14 residues. V lost 2 bases to trimming and J lost 5 bases, with 12 bases between them.

This clonotype appeared many times. This chain connects TRBV29-1 to TRBJ1-5; D gene uncertain. The CDR3 runs to 13 residues. Germline V gene data show CDR1 as SQVTM and CDR2 as ANQGSEA. Trimming took 8 bases from V and 7 from J, leaving 18 bases between them. The CDR3 DNA reads TGCAGCATCGGAGGGTCAGTTGGGCAGCCCCAGCATTTT. Its translation: CSIGGSVGQPQHF. The variable domain in full, completed from reference TRBV29-1 and TRBJ1-5, reads SAVISQKPSRDICQRGTSLTIQCQVDSQVTMMFWYRQQPGQSLTLIATANQGSEATYESGFVIDKFPISRPNLTFSTLTVSNMSPEDSSIYLCSIGGSVGQPQHFGDGTRLSIL.

Many counts were recorded for this clonotype. The rearrangement uses TRBV18 and TRBJ2-3, with D maybe TRBD1 (5 bases). The CDR3 extends over 15 amino acids. Germline V gives CDR1 KGHSH, CDR2 LQKENI. V was clipped by 6 bases and J by 2 bases, with 15 bases between them. The CDR3 protein is CASSPTAGSTDTQYF. The CDR3 nucleotides are TGTGCCAGCTCCCCAACGGCAGGGTCCACAGATACGCAGTATTTT.

The V gene is TRBV7-8, the J gene TRBJ1-4, with no clear D. V lost 8 bases and J 5 bases, leaving 24 bases between the germline ends. CDR1 is SGHVS, CDR2 FQNEAQ, per germline. The CDR3 sequence is 17 residues long. The CDR3 coding sequence is TGTGCCAGCGGCCCTGGGCCGACCAATCGTATAAATGAAAAACTGTTTTTT. Residues: CASGPGPTNRINEKLFF.

The genes are TRBV11-2 and TRBJ2-3; TRBD2 matches 12 bases. The CDR3 is made up of 16 amino acids. With V trimmed by 7 bases and J by 3 bases, 8 bases remained unmatched. Per germline, CDR1 SGHAT and CDR2 FQNNGV. CDR3 DNA sequence: TGTGCCAGCAACCCCGGACTAGCGGGAAGTACAGATACGCAGTATTTT. Translating it yields CASNPGLAGSTDTQYF.

The chain combines TRBV7-7 with TRBJ2-2, with 11 bases that match TRBD1. Germline lookup yields CDR1 SSHAT and CDR2 FNYEAQ (reference sequence). The ends lost 7 bases at V and 3 bases at J; junction bases unmatched: 10. This CDR3 is built from 17 residues. The DNA of the CDR3 is TGTGCCAGCAAAGCAGGACAGGGGGCAATGGACACCGGGGAGCTGTTTTTT. It codes for CASKAGQGAMDTGELFF. Combining the CDR3 with reference TRBV7-7 and TRBJ2-2 gives the whole variable domain GAGVSQSPRYKVTKRGQDVTLRCDPISSHATLYWYQQALGQGPEFLTYFNYEAQPDKSGLPSDRFSAERPEGSISTLTIQRTEQRDSAMYRCASKAGQGAMDTGELFFGEGSRLTVL.

This clonotype has ten or more counts. The chain joins TRBV3-1 to TRBJ1-5; D is undetermined. Germline CDR1 is LGHDT and CDR2 is YNNKEL (reference sequence). The CDR3 runs to 14 residues. The ends were cut back, 1 base at V and 2 bases at J, with 6 bases in the middle. The CDR3, as DNA: TGTGCCAGCAGCCAAGGAACTGGCAATCAGCCCCAGCATTTT. It specifies CASSQGTGNQPQHF. The whole variable domain, remainder taken from reference TRBV3-1 and TRBJ1-5, is DTAVSQTPKYLVTQMGNDKSIKCEQNLGHDTMYWYKQDSKKFLKIMFSYNNKELIINETVPNRFSPKSPDKAHLNLHINSLELGDSAVYFCASSQGTGNQPQHFGDGTRLSIL.

This clonotype has just a few counts. This chain uses TRBV7-2 with TRBJ1-2, with D perhaps matching TRBD1 (5 bases). The CDR3 consists of 14 residues. V lost 6 bases, J lost 5 bases, and 16 bases lay in between. The germline CDR1 and CDR2 sequences are SGHTA and FQGNSA. In nucleotides, the CDR3 is TGTGCCAGCAGTTTATCCCGGGGGGGTTATGGCTACACCTTC. Amino acids: CASSLSRGGYGYTF.

This clonotype was picked up a small number of times. The chain combines TRBV10-3 with TRBJ2-6; D assignment may be TRBD1 or TRBD2 (6 bases each). From germline, CDR1 is ENHRY and CDR2 SYGVKD. The CDR3 runs 16 residues. V shed 10 bases and J shed 0 bases, with 16 bases lying between them. CDR3 residues: CATSQGLLSGANVLTF. The CDR3 DNA sequence: TGTGCCACGTCACAGGGACTCCTCTCTGGGGCCAACGTCCTGACTTTC.

This clonotype was seen at least ten times. CDR3 DNA sequence: TGTGCCAGCAGCCAAGATCATGAGGCGCGGACAGGGTTGACTGAAGCTTTCTTT. Amino acids: CASSQDHEARTGLTEAFF. The chain recombines TRBV3-1 with TRBJ1-1, with 8 bases fitting TRBD1. Germline loops: CDR1 LGHDT, CDR2 YNNKEL (reference sequence). J gave up 5 bases and V 0 bases, and 14 bases lay outside the gene matches. CDR3 length: 18 amino acids.

This clonotype came up a few times. This rearrangement joins TRBV29-1 to TRBJ2-7; D is undetermined. Per the germline V gene, CDR1 is SQVTM and CDR2 is ANQGSEA. Deletions cut 7 bases from V and 2 bases from J, with 12 bases between. This CDR3 contains 12 residues. CDR3 residues: CSASDGPYEQYF. CDR3 nucleotides: TGCAGCGCTTCGGACGGCCCCTACGAGCAGTACTTC.

CDR3 DNA: TGTGCCAGCTCACCACCCCCACAGGGTTTGATTCAGCCCCAGCATTTT. The encoded protein is CASSPPPQGLIQPQHF. The V call is TRBV18, the J call TRBJ1-5, with D possibly matching TRBD1 (6 bases). The CDR3 runs 16 residues. V gave up 0 bases and J gave up 6 bases, with 15 bases separating them. The germline V gene has CDR1 KGHSH and CDR2 LQKENI.

This clonotype was detected ten times or more. This sequence joins TRBV5-1 and TRBJ2-1; D is possibly TRBD2 (6 bases). Trimming took 4 bases from V and 1 from J, leaving 12 bases between them. The CDR3 spans 15 residues. The germline V gene encodes CDR1 SGHRS and CDR2 YFSETQ. CDR3 sequence (DNA): TGCGCCAGCAGCACGACTAGTGGGTCCTACAATGAGCAGTTCTTC. It codes for CASSTTSGSYNEQFF.

This clonotype was counted only a few times. J is TRBJ2-5 and V is TRBV7-9; 7 nucleotides agree with TRBD1. The CDR3 runs to 13 residues. V shed 6 bases, J shed 5 bases, and the junction held 6 bases outside the gene matches. Germline CDR1 SEHNR, CDR2 FQNEAQ (reference sequence). The CDR3 DNA is TGTGCCAGCAGACAGAAGGGGGCTGAGACCCAGTACTTC. Protein: CASRQKGAETQYF.

The chain joins TRBV7-2 to TRBJ2-1; 10 bases map to TRBD2. Trimming took 4 bases from V and 8 from J; bases not matched to a gene: 8. Germline lookup yields CDR1 SGHTA and CDR2 FQGNSA. The CDR3 totals 15 residues. The CDR3 DNA reads as TGTGCCAGCAGCTCCAGCGGGGGGGCTCGATATGAGCAGTTCTTC. It translates to CASSSSGGARYEQFF.

This clonotype was seen a few times. This chain connects TRBV27 to TRBJ2-2; 7 bases are shared with TRBD2. Germline lookup yields CDR1 MNHEY and CDR2 SMNVEV (reference sequence). Unmatched junction bases numbered 5, after V lost 5 bases and J lost 5 bases. This CDR3 has 14 residues. CDR3 bases: TGTGCCAGCAGTCCCCGGACTAGTACCGGGGAGCTGTTTTTT. Translation: CASSPRTSTGELFF.

This clonotype was seen a handful of times. The chain links TRBV2 to TRBJ1-2; the match to TRBD1 covers 7 bases. This CDR3 is 14 amino acids long. In germline, CDR1 is SNHLY, CDR2 FYNNEI. Trimming cost V 6 bases and J 8 bases; bases outside gene matches: 12. CDR3 bases: TGTGCCAGCAGGACCCGACAGGGTCATGGCGGCTACACCTTC. Translation: CASRTRQGHGGYTF.

This clonotype has at least ten counts. The chain has TRBV20-1 and TRBJ2-7; TRBD2 matches 11 bases. J gave up 6 bases and V 6 bases, and 10 bases lay outside the gene matches. This CDR3 is built from 14 residues. Germline values: CDR1 DFQATT, CDR2 SNEGSKA (reference sequence). The CDR3 region is CSAPYLAGGGEQYF. The CDR3 DNA sequence: TGCAGTGCCCCCTACCTAGCGGGAGGAGGCGAGCAGTACTTC.

This clonotype was seen many times. V usage is TRBV12-3 or TRBV12-4 and J usage is TRBJ2-2; TRBD2 is a possible D gene (6 bases). Trimming left V 10 bases short and J 8 bases short, with 14 bases between. CDR3 size: 12 residues. The CDR3 loop is CATRLVSGELFF. The CDR3 DNA sequence: TGTGCCACCAGACTAGTTTCTGGGGAGCTGTTTTTT.

The table lists this clonotype with many counts. The J gene is TRBJ2-5, the V gene TRBV27, with 11 bases that match TRBD2. Germline CDR1 MNHEY, CDR2 SMNVEV (reference sequence). V lost 2 bases, J lost 5 bases, and 10 bases stayed unmatched. The CDR3 is 17 amino acids. The CDR3 nucleotides are TGTGCCAGCAGTTTAAGGATTCTAGCGGGGGGCATGGAGACCCAGTACTTC. As protein: CASSLRILAGGMETQYF.

This clonotype appeared many times. The V and J genes are TRBV6-1 and TRBJ2-1; either TRBD1 or TRBD2 may fit D (5 bases each). V was pared by 10 bases and J by 8 bases, with 27 bases between. This CDR3 comprises 16 residues. In germline, CDR1 is MNHNS, CDR2 SASEGT. In DNA, the CDR3 is TGTGCCACCTACCGGGCCGGGGCTAGTGGACGGGATGAGCAGTTCTTC. The encoded protein is CATYRAGASGRDEQFF.

This clonotype was seen at least ten times. The chain carries TRBV5-1 and TRBJ2-3, with D perhaps TRBD2 (6 bases). Deletions cut 3 bases from V and 1 base from J, with 15 bases between. CDR1 is SGHRS, CDR2 YFSETQ, per germline. The CDR3 consists of 16 residues. The chain's CDR3 is CASSSGRSFGTDTQYF. In DNA, the CDR3 is TGCGCCAGCAGCTCGGGGAGGAGTTTTGGCACAGATACGCAGTATTTT.

This clonotype showed up many times. The chain employs TRBV12-3 or TRBV12-4 and TRBJ2-3, with a weak D call TRBD2 (6 bases). The CDR3 sequence is 15 residues long. The V end lost 1 base, the J end lost 0 bases, and 8 bases lay between the germline ends. In DNA, the CDR3 is TGTGCCAGCAGTTTAGGGCGGGAAAGCACAGATACGCAGTATTTT. Protein sequence: CASSLGRESTDTQYF.

This clonotype was detected a few times. The chain carries TRBV7-2 and TRBJ2-5; TRBD2 is a possible D gene (6 bases). The V gene's germline CDR1 is SGHTA and CDR2 FQGNSA. Trimming removed 5 bases at V and 4 bases at J, with 17 bases between. The CDR3 sequence is 15 residues long. The CDR3 protein is CASSPGVGRAETQYF. Written as DNA, the CDR3 is TGTGCCAGCAGCCCGGGGGTGGGGAGAGCAGAGACCCAGTACTTC.

The chain couples TRBV21-1 to TRBJ2-1; the DNA was not used to check the table's D call, TRBD1. TRBV21-1 is a pseudogene. This CDR3 is built from 15 residues. DNA of the CDR3: TGTGCCAGCAAACTACGGTTGCCAGGGAACAATGAGCAGTTCTTC. This sequence encodes CASKLRLPGNNEQFF.

This clonotype was observed many times. The chain couples TRBV30 to TRBJ2-7, with no clear D. The CDR3 sequence is 13 residues long. V was pared by 1 base and J by 3 bases, with 10 bases between. CDR1 is GTSNPN, CDR2 SVGIG, per germline (reference sequence). The CDR3 reads CAWSEVAGYEQYF. The CDR3 DNA sequence: TGTGCCTGGAGTGAGGTTGCAGGCTACGAGCAGTACTTC.

This clonotype has at least ten counts. The CDR3 reads CAILFEGGSYNEQFF. As DNA, the CDR3 is TGTGCCATCCTCTTTGAAGGCGGGAGCTACAATGAGCAGTTCTTC. This chain connects TRBV10-3 to TRBJ2-1, with TRBD2 matching 7 bases. Germline trimming cut 8 bases from V and 3 bases from J; bases unmatched to any gene: 10. CDR3 length equals 15 residues. Germline V lookup: CDR1 ENHRY, CDR2 SYGVKD.